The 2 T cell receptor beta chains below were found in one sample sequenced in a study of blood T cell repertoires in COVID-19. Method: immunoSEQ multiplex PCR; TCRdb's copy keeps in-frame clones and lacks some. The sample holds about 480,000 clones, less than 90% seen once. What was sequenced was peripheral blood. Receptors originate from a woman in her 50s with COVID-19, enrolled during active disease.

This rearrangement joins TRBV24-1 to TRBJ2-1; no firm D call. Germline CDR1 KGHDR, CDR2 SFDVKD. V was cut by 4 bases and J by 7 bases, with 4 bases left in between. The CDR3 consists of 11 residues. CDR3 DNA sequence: TGTGCCACCAGTGACGGGAATGAGCAGTTCTTC. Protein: CATSDGNEQFF.

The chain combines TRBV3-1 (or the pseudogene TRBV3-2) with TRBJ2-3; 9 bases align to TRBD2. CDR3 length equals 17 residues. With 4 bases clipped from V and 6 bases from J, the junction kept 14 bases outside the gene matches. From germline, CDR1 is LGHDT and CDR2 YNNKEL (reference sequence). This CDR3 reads CASSPGEIAGEEDTQYF. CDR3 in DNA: TGTGCCAGCAGCCCCGGGGAGATAGCGGGGGAGGAGGATACGCAGTATTTT.